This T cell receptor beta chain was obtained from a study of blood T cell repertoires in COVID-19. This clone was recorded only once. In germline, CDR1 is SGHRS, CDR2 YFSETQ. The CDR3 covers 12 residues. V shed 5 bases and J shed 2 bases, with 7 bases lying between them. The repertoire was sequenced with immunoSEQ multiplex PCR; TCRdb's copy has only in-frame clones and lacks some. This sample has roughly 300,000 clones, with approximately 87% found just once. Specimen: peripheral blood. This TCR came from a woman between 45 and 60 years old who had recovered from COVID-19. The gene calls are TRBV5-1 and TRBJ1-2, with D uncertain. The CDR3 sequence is CASSVENYGYTF. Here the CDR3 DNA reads TGCGCCAGCAGTGTGGAGAACTATGGCTACACCTTC.